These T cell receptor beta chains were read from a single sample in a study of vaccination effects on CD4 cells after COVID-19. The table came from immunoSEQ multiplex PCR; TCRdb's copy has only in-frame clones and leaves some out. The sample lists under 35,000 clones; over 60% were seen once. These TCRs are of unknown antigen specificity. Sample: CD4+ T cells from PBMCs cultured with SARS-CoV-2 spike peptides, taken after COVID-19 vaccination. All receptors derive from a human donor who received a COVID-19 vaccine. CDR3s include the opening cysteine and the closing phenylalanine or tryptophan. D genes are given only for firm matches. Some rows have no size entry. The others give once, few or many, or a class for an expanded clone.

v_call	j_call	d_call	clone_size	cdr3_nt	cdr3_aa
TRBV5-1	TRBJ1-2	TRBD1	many	TGCGCCAGCGGGACAGGACAGGCTATTAACTATGGCTACACCTTC	CASGTGQAINYGYTF
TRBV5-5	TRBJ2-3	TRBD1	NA	TGTGCCAGCAGCCTATCGACAGGGGCTTTAAGGGCAGATACGCAGTATTTT	CASSLSTGALRADTQYF
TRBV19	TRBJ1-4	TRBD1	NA	TGTGCCAGTAGTAGGACAGGGGCTAATGAAAAACTGTTTTTT	CASSRTGANEKLFF
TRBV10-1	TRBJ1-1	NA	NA	TGCGCCAGCAGTGAAGAGGGGAAAGGGAACACTGAAGCTTTCTTT	CASSEEGKGNTEAFF
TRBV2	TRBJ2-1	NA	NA	TGTGCCAGCAGCCCCTCTAGATCGGTTGGGGTTGAGCAGTTCTTC	CASSPSRSVGVEQFF
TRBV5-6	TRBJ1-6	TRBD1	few	TGTGCCAGCAGCCAACTCGGCACTGGGACAGGGATAGAATCACCCCTCCACTTT	CASSQLGTGTGIESPLHF
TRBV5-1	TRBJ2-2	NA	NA	TGCGCCAGCACTCGAAATCATAACACGGGAACCGGGGAGCTGTTTTTT	CASTRNHNTGTGELFF
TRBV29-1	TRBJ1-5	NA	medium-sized	TGCAGCGTTGACGGGGTTCTCGATCAGCCCCAGCATTTT	CSVDGVLDQPQHF
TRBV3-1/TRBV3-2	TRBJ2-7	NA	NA	TGTGCCAGCAGCCAAACTAGCTATAGCTCCTACGAGCAGTACTTC	CASSQTSYSSYEQYF
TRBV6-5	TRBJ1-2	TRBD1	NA	TGTGCCAGCATCAGGGTGGCAGGGGGCGCGTATGGCTACACCTTC	CASIRVAGGAYGYTF
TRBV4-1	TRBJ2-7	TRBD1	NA	TGCGCCAGCAGCTCGGGACAGGGGAAAACAAGCGAGCAGTACTTC	CASSSGQGKTSEQYF
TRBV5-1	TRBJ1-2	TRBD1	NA	TGCGCCAGCAGCCCCGAATGGACAGGGAGGAACTATGGCTACACCTTC	CASSPEWTGRNYGYTF
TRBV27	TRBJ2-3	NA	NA	TGTGCCAGCAGTTGGGGCCCCCACACAGATACGCAGTATTTT	CASSWGPHTDTQYF
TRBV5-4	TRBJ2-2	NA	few	TGTGCCAGCAGCTTCATGGGGGGGCGGGCCGGGGAGCTGTTTTTT	CASSFMGGRAGELFF
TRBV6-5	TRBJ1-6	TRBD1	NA	TGTGCCAGCACCCAGGGACAGCGGAATTCACCCCTCCACTTT	CASTQGQRNSPLHF
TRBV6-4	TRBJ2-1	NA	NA	TGTGCCAGCCGGGACTCTTACTTATCCTACAATGAGCAGTTCTTC	CASRDSYLSYNEQFF
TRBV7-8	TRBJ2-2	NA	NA	TGTGCCAGCAGCCGCAGGGGGGCCGGGGAGCTGTTTTTT	CASSRRGAGELFF
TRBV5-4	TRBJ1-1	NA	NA	TGTGCCAGCAGCCTCCCGACAGAGATGAACACTGAAGCTTTCTTT	CASSLPTEMNTEAFF
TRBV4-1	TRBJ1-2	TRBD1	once	TGCGCCAGCAGCAGAGACAGGGTCGCTGGCTACACCTTC	CASSRDRVAGYTF
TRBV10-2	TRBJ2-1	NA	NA	TGCGCCACGGCCCTCACGAGGGGGGATTACAATGAGCAGTTCTTC	CATALTRGDYNEQFF
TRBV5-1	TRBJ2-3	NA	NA	TGCGCCAGCAGCTTGGGTAGGGGCACAGATACGCAGTATTTT	CASSLGRGTDTQYF
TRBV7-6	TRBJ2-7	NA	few	TGTGCCAGCAGCTTAAGCTCCCAGGGCTCCTACGAGCAGTACTTC	CASSLSSQGSYEQYF
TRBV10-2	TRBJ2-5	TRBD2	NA	TGCGCCAGCAGTCTACTAGCGGGGGTGGAGACCCAGTACTTC	CASSLLAGVETQYF
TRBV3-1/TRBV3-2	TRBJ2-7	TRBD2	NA	TGTGCCAGCAGCCAAATCCCTTCTATGGGACTAGCGGGAGGGCCCGAGCAGTACTTC	CASSQIPSMGLAGGPEQYF
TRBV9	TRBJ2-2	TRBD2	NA	TGTGCCAGCAGCGACCTAGCGGGGGTGAACACCGGGGAGCTGTTTTTT	CASSDLAGVNTGELFF
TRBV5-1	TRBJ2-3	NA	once	TGCGCCAGCAGCTTGGGCCAGGCCCCAACTAGCACAGATACGCAGTATTTT	CASSLGQAPTSTDTQYF
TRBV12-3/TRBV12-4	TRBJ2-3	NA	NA	TGTGCCAGCAGTTCAAAGCCAGATACGCAGTATTTT	CASSSKPDTQYF
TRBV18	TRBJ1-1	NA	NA	TGTGCCAGCTCACCGATGGACAACCCGAGGGGCACTGAAGCTTTCTTT	CASSPMDNPRGTEAFF
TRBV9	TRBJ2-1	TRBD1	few	TGTGCCAGCAGCGCGGCCGGGACAGGACACAATGAGCAGTTCTTC	CASSAAGTGHNEQFF
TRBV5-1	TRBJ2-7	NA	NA	TGCGCCAGCAGCCCACAGGACGGCTACGAGCAGTACTTC	CASSPQDGYEQYF
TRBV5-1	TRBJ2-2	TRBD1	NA	TGCGCCAGCAGCCCAGGGACAGGGAACACCGGGGAGCTGTTTTTT	CASSPGTGNTGELFF
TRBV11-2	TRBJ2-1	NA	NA	TGTGCCAGCAGCACTTCCGATGAGCAGTTCTTC	CASSTSDEQFF
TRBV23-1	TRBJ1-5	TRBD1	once	TGCGCCAGCAGTCAAAGCCTATATAGACGGAGGGGGCTCGGCAATCAGCCCCAGCATTTT	CASSQSLYRRRGLGNQPQHF
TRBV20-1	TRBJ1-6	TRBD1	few	TGCAGTGCTAGTGGAGGAGGAGGGGGCGATTCACCCCTCCACTTT	CSASGGGGGDSPLHF
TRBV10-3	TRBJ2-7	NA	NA	TGTGCCATCAGCCCTAACCAGGTCTCGTACTACGAGCAGTACTTC	CAISPNQVSYYEQYF
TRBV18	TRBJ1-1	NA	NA	TGTGCCAGCTCACCTTCGGGCGGGGCGACTGAAGCTTTCTTT	CASSPSGGATEAFF
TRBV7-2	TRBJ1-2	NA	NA	TGTGCCAGCAGCTTAGTGCTGGGGCCTAACTATGGCTACACCTTC	CASSLVLGPNYGYTF
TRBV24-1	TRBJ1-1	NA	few	TGTGCCACCAGTGATTCAAATCGTGAGGCTTTCTTT	CATSDSNREAFF
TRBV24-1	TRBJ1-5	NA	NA	TGTGCCACCAGTGACCCAGATCAGCCCCAGCATTTT	CATSDPDQPQHF
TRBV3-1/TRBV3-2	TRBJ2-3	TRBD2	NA	TGTGCCAGCACCACACTAGCGGGGGGATTAGATACGCAGTATTTT	CASTTLAGGLDTQYF
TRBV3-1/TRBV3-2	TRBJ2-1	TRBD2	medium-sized	TGTGCCAGCAGCCCGTTGAGGCTAGCGGGAGCCTCAGTCTACAATGAGCAGTTCTTC	CASSPLRLAGASVYNEQFF
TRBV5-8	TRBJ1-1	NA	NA	TGTGCCAGCAGCTTTTCTCCGGGGAAGAACACTGAAGCTTTCTTT	CASSFSPGKNTEAFF
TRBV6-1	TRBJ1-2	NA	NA	TGTGCCAGCAGTGAAGCCTTGATTAGTTATCGCTACACCTTC	CASSEALISYRYTF
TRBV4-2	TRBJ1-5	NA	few	TGTGCCAGCAGCAGTCAAGCCGGGACCGCACATCAGCCCCAGCATTTT	CASSSQAGTAHQPQHF